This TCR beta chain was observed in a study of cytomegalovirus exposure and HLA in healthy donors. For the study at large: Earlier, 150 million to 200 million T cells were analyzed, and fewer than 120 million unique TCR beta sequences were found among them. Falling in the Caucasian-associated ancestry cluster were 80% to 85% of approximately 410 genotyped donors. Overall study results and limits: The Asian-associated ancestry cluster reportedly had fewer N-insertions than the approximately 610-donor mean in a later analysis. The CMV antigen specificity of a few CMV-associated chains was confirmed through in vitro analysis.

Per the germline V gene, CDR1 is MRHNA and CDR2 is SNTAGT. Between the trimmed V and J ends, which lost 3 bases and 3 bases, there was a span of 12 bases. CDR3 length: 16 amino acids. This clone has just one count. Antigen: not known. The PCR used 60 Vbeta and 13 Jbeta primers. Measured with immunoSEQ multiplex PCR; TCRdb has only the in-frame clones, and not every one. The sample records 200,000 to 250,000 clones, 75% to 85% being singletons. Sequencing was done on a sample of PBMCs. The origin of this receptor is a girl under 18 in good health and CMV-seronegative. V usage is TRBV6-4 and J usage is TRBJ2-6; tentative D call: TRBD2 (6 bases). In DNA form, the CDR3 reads TGTGCCAGCAGTGAGACGTGGGGGGATGGGGCCAACGTCCTGACTTTC. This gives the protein CASSETWGDGANVLTF.